These T cell receptor beta chains were read from a single sample in a study of T cells in Graves' hyperthyroidism and ophthalmopathy. TCRdb recomputed calls from the multiplex PCR reads with MiXCR, one row per CDR3 protein. The profile shows about 210,000 distinct CDR3 sequences, more than 15% of them singletons. The sequenced sample was blood. The receptors originated from a man in his fifties or sixties with Graves' hyperthyroidism. Both conserved end residues are part of each CDR3. D genes are given only for firm matches. A clone size is listed for some rows: how often the clone was seen (once, few, many), or a class if it is expanded.

d_call: NA; clone_size: many; v_call: TRBV30; j_call: TRBJ2-7; cdr3_aa: CAWSYGRSSEQYF; cdr3_nt: TGTGCCTGGAGTTACGGGAGATCCTCCGAGCAGTACTTC
d_call: TRBD2; clone_size: many; v_call: TRBV20-1; j_call: TRBJ2-7; cdr3_aa: CSAMGTSGTYEQYF; cdr3_nt: TGCAGTGCTATGGGGACTAGCGGGACTTACGAGCAGTACTTC
d_call: TRBD1; clone_size: few; v_call: TRBV5-1; j_call: TRBJ1-2; cdr3_aa: CASSLAGTGALGYTF; cdr3_nt: TGCGCCAGCAGCTTGGCCGGGACAGGGGCTCTTGGCTACACCTTC
d_call: NA; clone_size: many; v_call: TRBV7-8; j_call: TRBJ2-3; cdr3_aa: CASSPSGTDTQYF; cdr3_nt: TGTGCCAGCAGCCCCTCAGGGACGGATACGCAGTATTTT
d_call: NA; clone_size: few; v_call: TRBV5-1; j_call: TRBJ2-3; cdr3_aa: CASSLGTLTPDTQYF; cdr3_nt: TGCGCCAGCAGCTTGGGGACCCTCACACCAGATACGCAGTATTTT
d_call: TRBD2; clone_size: many; v_call: TRBV20-1; j_call: TRBJ2-1; cdr3_aa: CSARGGRARGEQFF; cdr3_nt: TGCAGTGCTAGGGGCGGGAGGGCCCGGGGTGAGCAGTTCTTC
d_call: TRBD1; clone_size: many; v_call: TRBV28; j_call: TRBJ2-2; cdr3_aa: CASSPRDRGTGELFF; cdr3_nt: TGTGCCAGCAGTCCCCGGGACAGGGGCACCGGGGAGCTGTTTTTT
d_call: NA; clone_size: many; v_call: TRBV24-1; j_call: TRBJ2-3; cdr3_aa: CATSDPPRDTQYF; cdr3_nt: TGTGCCACCAGTGATCCACCCCGCGATACGCAGTATTTT
d_call: TRBD2; clone_size: NA; v_call: TRBV2; j_call: TRBJ2-1; cdr3_aa: CASSAGLAGGHNEQFF; cdr3_nt: TGTGCCAGCAGTGCCGGACTAGCGGGAGGACACAATGAGCAGTTCTTC
d_call: NA; clone_size: few; v_call: TRBV25-1; j_call: TRBJ1-3; cdr3_aa: CASSDSTGNTIYF; cdr3_nt: TGTGCCAGCAGTGATTCGACTGGAAACACCATATATTTT
d_call: TRBD2; clone_size: few; v_call: TRBV5-1; j_call: TRBJ2-4; cdr3_aa: CASSLRGLAGTTLAKNIQYF; cdr3_nt: TGCGCCAGCAGCTTAAGGGGACTAGCGGGAACTACTCTAGCCAAAAACATTCAGTACTTC
d_call: TRBD2; clone_size: NA; v_call: TRBV6-2/TRBV6-3; j_call: TRBJ2-1; cdr3_aa: CASSPYPPRLAGGSTYNEQFF; cdr3_nt: TGTGCCAGCAGTCCCTACCCCCCGCGACTAGCGGGAGGGTCCACCTACAATGAGCAGTTCTTC
d_call: TRBD2; clone_size: NA; v_call: TRBV10-3; j_call: TRBJ2-1; cdr3_aa: CAISESSGTSGTMNNEQFF; cdr3_nt: TGTGCCATCAGTGAGTCGAGCGGGACTAGCGGGACTATGAACAATGAGCAGTTCTTC
d_call: NA; clone_size: few; v_call: TRBV28; j_call: TRBJ2-5; cdr3_aa: CASSLDREGSETQYF; cdr3_nt: TGTGCCAGCAGTTTAGACAGGGAGGGATCAGAGACCCAGTACTTC
d_call: NA; clone_size: few; v_call: TRBV4-1; j_call: TRBJ2-7; cdr3_aa: CASSQGARGEQYF; cdr3_nt: TGCGCCAGCAGCCAAGGGGCCCGAGGGGAGCAGTACTTC
d_call: TRBD2; clone_size: many; v_call: TRBV18; j_call: TRBJ2-1; cdr3_aa: CASSPGLGMGNEQFF; cdr3_nt: TGTGCCAGCTCACCGGGACTAGGTATGGGCAATGAGCAGTTCTTC
d_call: TRBD1; clone_size: many; v_call: TRBV2; j_call: TRBJ2-5; cdr3_aa: CASTLGQQETQYF; cdr3_nt: TGTGCCAGCACTTTGGGACAGCAAGAGACCCAGTACTTC
d_call: NA; clone_size: few; v_call: TRBV6-5; j_call: TRBJ1-3; cdr3_aa: CASSYSATPGNTIYF; cdr3_nt: TGTGCCAGCAGTTACTCGGCCACCCCTGGAAACACCATATATTTT
d_call: TRBD2; clone_size: NA; v_call: TRBV25-1; j_call: TRBJ2-7; cdr3_aa: CASWDPGGSYGQYF; cdr3_nt: TGTGCCAGCTGGGACCCCGGGGGGAGCTACGGGCAGTACTTC
d_call: NA; clone_size: NA; v_call: TRBV3-1; j_call: TRBJ2-1; cdr3_aa: CASSAPGRLFNEQFF; cdr3_nt: TGTGCCAGCAGTGCACCGGGACGACTTTTCAATGAGCAGTTCTTC
d_call: NA; clone_size: few; v_call: TRBV27; j_call: TRBJ1-1; cdr3_aa: CASSPWTPTEAFF; cdr3_nt: TGTGCCAGCAGTCCTTGGACACCCACTGAAGCTTTCTTT
d_call: TRBD2; clone_size: few; v_call: TRBV6-4; j_call: TRBJ2-5; cdr3_aa: CASRTSGYQETQYF; cdr3_nt: TGTGCCAGCAGGACTAGCGGGTACCAAGAGACCCAGTACTTC
d_call: NA; clone_size: many; v_call: TRBV11-2; j_call: TRBJ2-7; cdr3_aa: CASSLDRLAYEQYF; cdr3_nt: TGTGCCAGCAGCTTAGATCGACTAGCCTACGAGCAGTACTTC
d_call: TRBD2; clone_size: NA; v_call: TRBV15; j_call: TRBJ2-1; cdr3_aa: CATSKGREGPNEQFF; cdr3_nt: TGTGCCACCAGCAAAGGGAGGGAGGGCCCCAATGAGCAGTTCTTC
d_call: TRBD1; clone_size: many; v_call: TRBV5-1; j_call: TRBJ2-3; cdr3_aa: CASSFPDRGLSDTQYF; cdr3_nt: TGCGCCAGCAGCTTCCCGGACAGGGGGCTATCAGATACGCAGTATTTT
d_call: TRBD1; clone_size: NA; v_call: TRBV28; j_call: TRBJ1-5; cdr3_aa: CASSPPQGASDQPQHF; cdr3_nt: TGTGCCAGCAGTCCGCCCCAGGGGGCTTCGGATCAGCCCCAGCATTTT
d_call: NA; clone_size: many; v_call: TRBV28; j_call: TRBJ2-2; cdr3_aa: CASSPLGQANTGELFF; cdr3_nt: TGTGCCAGCAGCCCCCTGGGGCAGGCGAACACCGGGGAGCTGTTTTTT
d_call: NA; clone_size: few; v_call: TRBV19; j_call: TRBJ2-2; cdr3_aa: CASSNGRDTGELFF; cdr3_nt: TGTGCCAGTAGTAATGGCAGGGACACCGGGGAGCTGTTTTTT
d_call: TRBD2; clone_size: NA; v_call: TRBV6-4; j_call: TRBJ2-1; cdr3_aa: CASRQEASGPNEQFF; cdr3_nt: TGTGCCAGCAGACAGGAGGCTAGCGGCCCCAATGAGCAGTTCTTC
d_call: TRBD2; clone_size: many; v_call: TRBV7-2; j_call: TRBJ2-7; cdr3_aa: CASSLIAGESYEQYF; cdr3_nt: TGTGCCAGCAGCTTAATTGCGGGAGAATCCTACGAGCAGTACTTC
d_call: TRBD1; clone_size: many; v_call: TRBV11-3; j_call: TRBJ1-1; cdr3_aa: CASSSPRQGGTEAFF; cdr3_nt: TGTGCCAGCAGCTCCCCTCGACAGGGGGGGACTGAAGCTTTCTTT